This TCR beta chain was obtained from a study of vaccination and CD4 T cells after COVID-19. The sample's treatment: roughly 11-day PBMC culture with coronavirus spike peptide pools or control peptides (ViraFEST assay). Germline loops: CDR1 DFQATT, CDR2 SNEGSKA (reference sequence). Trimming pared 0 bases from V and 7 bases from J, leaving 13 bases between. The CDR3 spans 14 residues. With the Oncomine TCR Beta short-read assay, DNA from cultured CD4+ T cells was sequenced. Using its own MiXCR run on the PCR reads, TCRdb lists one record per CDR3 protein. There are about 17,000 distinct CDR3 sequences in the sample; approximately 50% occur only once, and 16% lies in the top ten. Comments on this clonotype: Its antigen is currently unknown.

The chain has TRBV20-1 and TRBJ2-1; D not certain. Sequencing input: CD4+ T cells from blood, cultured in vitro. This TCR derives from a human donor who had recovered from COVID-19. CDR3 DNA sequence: TGCAGTGCTAGAGAGCCCCTAGGTCGTAATGAGCAGTTCTTC. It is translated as CSAREPLGRNEQFF.